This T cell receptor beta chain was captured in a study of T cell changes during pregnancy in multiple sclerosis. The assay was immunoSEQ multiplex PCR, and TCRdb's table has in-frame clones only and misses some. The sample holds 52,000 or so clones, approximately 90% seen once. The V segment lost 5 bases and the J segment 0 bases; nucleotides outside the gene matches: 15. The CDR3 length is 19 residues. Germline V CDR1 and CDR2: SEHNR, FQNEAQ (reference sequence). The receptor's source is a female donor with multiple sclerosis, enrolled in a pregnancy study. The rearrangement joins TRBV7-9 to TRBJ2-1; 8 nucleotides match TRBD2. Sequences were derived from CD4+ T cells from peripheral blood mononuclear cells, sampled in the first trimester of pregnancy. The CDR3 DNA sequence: TGTGCCAGCAGCCCCCCCGCTGTAGGGAGCGGGAGCTCCTACAATGAGCAGTTCTTC. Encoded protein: CASSPPAVGSGSSYNEQFF.